The clone carrying this TCR beta chain was counted only a few times. Antigen unknown. This entry belongs to a study of identical twins. General study findings and limits: In drawing conclusions, the study used cross-sectional statistical analysis and did not follow the same donors. Abundant beta clonotypes from cord blood bore fewer insertions; memory repertoires lacked this pattern.

Through template switching, a universal primer site was introduced, and the cDNA contained unique molecular identifiers. TCRdb called the 5' RACE reads again in MiXCR, with one record for every CDR3 protein. The data show some 590,000 distinct CDR3 sequences, just under 10% seen once. This CDR3 spans 16 amino acids. V gave up 4 bases and J gave up 1 base; unmatched junction bases: 7. Germline values: CDR1 LGHDT, CDR2 YNNKEL (reference sequence). These data are also associated with another study on yellow fever vaccine responses in identical twins. That investigation notes: Twins showed a vaccine T cell response that reportedly seemed partly convergent, partly personalized.

Sequenced sample: PBMCs. This receptor was taken from a woman aged 18-29 years in good health. The V call is TRBV3-1, the J call TRBJ2-3, with 8 nucleotides matching TRBD1. The DNA for the CDR3 is TGTGCCAGCAGCCCGCGAATGGGACAGGGCACAGATACGCAGTATTTT. Protein: CASSPRMGQGTDTQYF.